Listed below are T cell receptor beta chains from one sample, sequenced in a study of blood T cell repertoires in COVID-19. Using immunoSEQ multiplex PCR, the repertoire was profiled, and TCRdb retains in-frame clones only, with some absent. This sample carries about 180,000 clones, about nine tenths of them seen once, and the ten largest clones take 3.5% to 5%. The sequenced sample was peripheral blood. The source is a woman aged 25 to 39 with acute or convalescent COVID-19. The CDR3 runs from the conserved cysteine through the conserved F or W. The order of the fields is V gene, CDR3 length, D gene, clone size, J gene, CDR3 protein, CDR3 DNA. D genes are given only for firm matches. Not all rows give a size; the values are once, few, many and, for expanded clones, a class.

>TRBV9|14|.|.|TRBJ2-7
CASSVRDYTYEQYF
TGTGCCAGCAGCGTCCGTGACTACACCTACGAGCAGTACTTC
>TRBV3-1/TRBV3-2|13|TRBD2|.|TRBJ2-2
CASSQDQRGKLFF
TGTGCCAGCAGCCAAGATCAGCGGGGGAAGCTGTTTTTT
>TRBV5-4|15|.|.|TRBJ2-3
CASSRGRTSTDTQYF
TGTGCCAGCAGCCGTGGGCGGACTAGCACAGATACGCAGTATTTT
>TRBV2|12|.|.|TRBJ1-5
CASTLRGQPQHF
TGTGCCAGCACTCTTAGAGGTCAGCCCCAGCATTTT
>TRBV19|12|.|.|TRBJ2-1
CASSTLLGAEFF
TGTGCCAGTAGTACCCTTCTGGGGGCTGAGTTCTTC
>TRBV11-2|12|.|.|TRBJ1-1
CASSWGSTEAFF
TGTGCCAGCAGCTGGGGCTCCACTGAAGCTTTCTTT
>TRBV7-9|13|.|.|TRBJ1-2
CASSPRTSYGYTF
TGTGCCAGCAGCCCTAGGACATCCTATGGCTACACCTTC
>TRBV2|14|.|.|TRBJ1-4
CASSFLRANEKLFF
TGTGCCAGCAGTTTCTTGAGGGCTAATGAAAAACTGTTTTTT
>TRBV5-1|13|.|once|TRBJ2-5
CASSPYYQETQYF
TGCGCCAGCAGCCCCTACTACCAAGAGACCCAGTACTTC
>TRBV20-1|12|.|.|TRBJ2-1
CSASPAGTEQFF
TGCAGTGCTAGTCCCGCGGGAACTGAGCAGTTCTTC
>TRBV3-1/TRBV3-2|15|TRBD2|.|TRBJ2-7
CASSLGSSGTYEQYF
TGTGCCAGCAGCCTAGGATCCAGCGGGACCTACGAGCAGTACTTC
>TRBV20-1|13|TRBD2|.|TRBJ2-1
CSASPSGRSEQFF
TGCAGTGCTAGTCCTAGCGGGAGATCTGAGCAGTTCTTC
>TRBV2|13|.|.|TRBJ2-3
CASNPPAGGIQYF
TGTGCCAGCAACCCCCCAGCAGGGGGGATTCAGTATTTT
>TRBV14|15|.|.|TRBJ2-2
CASSQDLGYTGELFF
TGTGCCAGCAGCCAAGATCTCGGTTACACCGGGGAGCTGTTTTTT
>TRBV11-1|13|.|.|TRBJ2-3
CASSPESTDTQYF
TGTGCCAGCAGCCCAGAAAGCACAGATACGCAGTATTTT
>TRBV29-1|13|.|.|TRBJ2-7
CSVPGVLPYEQYF
TGCAGCGTACCAGGGGTCCTACCCTACGAGCAGTACTTC
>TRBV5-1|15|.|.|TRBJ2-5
CASSLGVGDGGTQYF
TGCGCCAGCAGCTTGGGGGTGGGAGATGGCGGGACCCAGTACTTC
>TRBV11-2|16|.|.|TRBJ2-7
CASSSRHGGAGYEQYF
TGTGCCAGCAGCTCCCGACATGGGGGGGCCGGCTACGAGCAGTACTTC
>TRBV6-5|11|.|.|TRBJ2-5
CASSYAETQYF
TGTGCCAGCAGTTACGCGGAGACCCAGTACTTC
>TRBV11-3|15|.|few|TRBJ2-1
CASSRQQSSYNEQFF
TGTGCCAGCAGCCGTCAACAGAGCTCCTACAATGAGCAGTTCTTC
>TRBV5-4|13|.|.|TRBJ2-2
CASSGQNTGELFF
TGTGCCAGCAGCGGGCAAAACACCGGGGAGCTGTTTTTT
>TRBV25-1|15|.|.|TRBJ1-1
CASSDPSGGNTEAFF
TGTGCCAGCAGTGATCCCAGCGGTGGGAACACTGAAGCTTTCTTT
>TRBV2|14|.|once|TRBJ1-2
CASSERTANYGYTF
TGTGCCAGCAGTGAAAGGACAGCTAACTATGGCTACACCTTC
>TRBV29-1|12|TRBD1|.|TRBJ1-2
CSVDRDYYGYTF
TGCAGCGTAGACAGGGATTACTATGGCTACACCTTC
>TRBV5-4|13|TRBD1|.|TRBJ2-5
CASSSGGAETQYF
TGTGCCAGCAGTTCAGGGGGCGCAGAGACCCAGTACTTC
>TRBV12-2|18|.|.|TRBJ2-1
CASRSPPQASGSYNEQFF
TGTGCAAGTCGCTCCCCCCCGCAGGCTAGCGGCTCCTACAATGAGCAGTTCTTC
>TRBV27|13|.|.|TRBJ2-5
CASSFTGQETQYF
TGTGCCAGCAGTTTTACAGGACAAGAGACCCAGTACTTC
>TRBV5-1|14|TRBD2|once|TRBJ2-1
CASRLAGRDNEQFF
TGCGCCAGCAGGCTAGCGGGTCGGGACAATGAGCAGTTCTTC
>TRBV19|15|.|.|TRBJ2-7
CASSAMPPQYGEQYF
TGTGCCAGTAGTGCTATGCCCCCCCAATATGGCGAGCAGTACTTC
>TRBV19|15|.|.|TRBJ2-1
CASSYRDVVRCEQFF
TGTGCCAGTAGTTACCGGGATGTAGTCAGGTGTGAGCAGTTCTTC
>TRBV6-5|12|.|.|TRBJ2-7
CASRRTSYEQYF
TGTGCCAGCAGGCGAACGTCTTACGAGCAGTACTTC
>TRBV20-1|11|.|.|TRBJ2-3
CSAWRGDTQYF
TGCAGTGCCTGGCGGGGTGATACGCAGTATTTT
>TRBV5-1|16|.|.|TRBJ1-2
CASSLVGRGSDYGYTF
TGCGCCAGCAGCTTGGTGGGCAGGGGATCTGACTATGGCTACACCTTC
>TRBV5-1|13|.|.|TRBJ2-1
CASSLGYYNEQFF
TGCGCCAGCAGCCTAGGCTACTACAATGAGCAGTTCTTC
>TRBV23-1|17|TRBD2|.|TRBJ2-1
CASSSGLAGDSGAEQFF
TGCGCCAGCAGTTCCGGACTAGCGGGGGACTCGGGGGCTGAGCAGTTCTTC
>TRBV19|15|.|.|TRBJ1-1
CASSPETDRNTEAFF
TGTGCCAGTAGCCCCGAGACGGACAGAAACACTGAAGCTTTCTTT
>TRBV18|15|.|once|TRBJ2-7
CASSPGPGTILEQYF
TGTGCCAGCTCACCGGGGCCCGGGACAATTCTCGAGCAGTACTTC
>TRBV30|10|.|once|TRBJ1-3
CACSGSGIYF
TGTGCCTGCTCGGGGTCCGGCATATATTTT
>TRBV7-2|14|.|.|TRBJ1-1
CASSLNSGGLEAFF
TGTGCCAGCAGCTTAAACTCAGGAGGGCTTGAAGCTTTCTTT
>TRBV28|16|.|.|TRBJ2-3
CASTPVGAGSTDTQYF
TGTGCCAGCACCCCGGTTGGAGCTGGGAGCACAGATACGCAGTATTTT
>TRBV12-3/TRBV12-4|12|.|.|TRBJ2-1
CASSLETYEQFF
TGTGCCAGCAGTCTCGAAACTTATGAGCAGTTCTTC
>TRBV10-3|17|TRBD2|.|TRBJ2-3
CAISGTSGRASADTQYF
TGTGCCATCAGTGGGACTAGCGGGAGGGCCAGCGCAGATACGCAGTATTTT
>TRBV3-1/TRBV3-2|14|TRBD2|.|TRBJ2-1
CATGGSELYNEQFF
TGTGCCACGGGCGGGAGCGAGCTCTACAATGAGCAGTTCTTC
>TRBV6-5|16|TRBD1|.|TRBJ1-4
CASSYTRQGGLEKLFF
TGTGCCAGCAGTTACACTCGACAGGGTGGTTTGGAAAAACTGTTTTTT
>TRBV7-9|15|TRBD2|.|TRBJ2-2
CASSSSGSPSGELFF
TGTGCCAGCAGCTCTAGCGGGAGTCCCAGCGGGGAGCTGTTTTTT